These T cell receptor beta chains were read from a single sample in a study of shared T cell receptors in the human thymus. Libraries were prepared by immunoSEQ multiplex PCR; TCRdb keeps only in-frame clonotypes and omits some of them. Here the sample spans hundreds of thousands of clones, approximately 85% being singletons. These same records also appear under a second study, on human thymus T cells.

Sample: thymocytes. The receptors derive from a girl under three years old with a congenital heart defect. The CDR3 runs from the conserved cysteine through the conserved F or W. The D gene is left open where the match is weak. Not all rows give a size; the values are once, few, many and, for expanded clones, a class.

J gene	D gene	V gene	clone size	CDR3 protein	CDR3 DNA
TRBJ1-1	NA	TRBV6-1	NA	CASSGAGTEAFF	TGTGCCAGCAGTGGAGCCGGGACAGAAGCTTTCTTT
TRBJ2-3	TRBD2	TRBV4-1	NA	CASSLPITGLAGEYSTDTQYF	TGCGCCAGCAGCCTGCCAATAACGGGACTAGCGGGGGAGTATAGCACAGATACGCAGTATTTT
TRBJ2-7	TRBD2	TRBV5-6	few	CASSLGLAGVYEQYF	TGTGCCAGCAGCTTGGGCCTAGCGGGAGTCTACGAGCAGTACTTC
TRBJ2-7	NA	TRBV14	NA	CASSQVRAAYEQYF	TGTGCCAGCAGCCAAGTGAGGGCCGCCTACGAGCAGTACTTC
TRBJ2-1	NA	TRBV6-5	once	CASRAGVSYNEQFF	TGTGCCAGCAGGGCCGGGGTGTCGTACAATGAGCAGTTCTTC
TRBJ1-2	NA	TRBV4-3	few	CASSLTPGGPWTF	TGCGCCAGCAGCCTCACCCCTGGAGGGCCGTGGACCTTC
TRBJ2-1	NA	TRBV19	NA	CASSIDVRGTNSSYNEQFF	TGTGCCAGTAGTATAGATGTCCGGGGAACCAATAGCTCCTACAATGAGCAGTTCTTC
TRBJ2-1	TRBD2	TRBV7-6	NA	CASSFPRLAGGGDEQFF	TGTGCCAGCAGCTTCCCCAGACTAGCGGGGGGGGGTGATGAGCAGTTCTTC
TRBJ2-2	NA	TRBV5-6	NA	CASSSGQNTGELFF	TGTGCCAGCAGCTCGGGACAGAACACCGGGGAGCTGTTTTTT
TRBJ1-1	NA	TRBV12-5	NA	CASGRNRNTEAFF	TGTGCTAGTGGCCGAAACAGAAACACTGAAGCTTTCTTT
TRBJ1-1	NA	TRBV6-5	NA	CASFGGGYSTEAFF	TGTGCCAGCTTTGGGGGAGGCTATTCCACTGAAGCTTTCTTT
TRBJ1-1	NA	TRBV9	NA	CASSAGQVTEAFF	TGTGCCAGCAGCGCAGGTCAAGTCACTGAAGCTTTCTTT
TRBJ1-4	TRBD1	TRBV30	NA	CSGTGNEKLFF	TGTTCCGGGACAGGGAATGAAAAACTGTTTTTT
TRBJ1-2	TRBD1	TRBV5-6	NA	CASSLEQGDYGYTF	TGTGCCAGCAGCTTGGAACAGGGGGACTATGGCTACACCTTC
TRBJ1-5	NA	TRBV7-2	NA	CASSLGATNQPQHF	TGTGCCAGCAGCTTAGGGGCGACAAATCAGCCCCAGCATTTT
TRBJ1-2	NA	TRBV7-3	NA	CASSLEAAGGGYTF	TGTGCCAGCAGCTTAGAAGCGGCAGGCGGCGGCTACACCTTC
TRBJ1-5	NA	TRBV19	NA	CASSMGNDGNSNQPQHF	TGTGCCAGTAGTATGGGAAATGACGGGAATAGCAATCAGCCCCAGCATTTT
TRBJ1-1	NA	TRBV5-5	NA	CASSLPGEGEAFF	TGTGCCAGCAGCTTGCCAGGGGAGGGTGAAGCTTTCTTT
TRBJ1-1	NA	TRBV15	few	CATSRDGLARPFTEAFF	TGTGCCACCAGCAGAGATGGACTTGCCCGGCCCTTCACTGAAGCTTTCTTT
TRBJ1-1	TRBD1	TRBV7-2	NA	CASRVRGKGGWRNTEAFF	TGTGCCAGCAGGGTTAGAGGGAAAGGGGGCTGGAGGAACACTGAAGCTTTCTTT
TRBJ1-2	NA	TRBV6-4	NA	CASIHREWDTLNYGYTF	TGTGCCAGCATTCACCGAGAATGGGACACACTAAACTATGGCTACACCTTC
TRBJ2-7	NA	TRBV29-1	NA	CSVGTPLYSMVGPPYYEQYF	TGCAGCGTTGGAACCCCATTATACTCGATGGTGGGCCCACCCTACTACGAGCAGTACTTC
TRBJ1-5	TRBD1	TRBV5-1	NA	CASSLIPRTGGDQPQHF	TGCGCCAGCAGCCTTATTCCCCGGACAGGGGGCGATCAGCCCCAGCATTTT
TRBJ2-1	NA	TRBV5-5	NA	CASSPIPPGRGDEQFF	TGTGCCAGCAGCCCAATACCCCCGGGGCGCGGGGATGAGCAGTTCTTC
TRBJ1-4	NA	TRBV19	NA	CASSIGRATNEKLFF	TGTGCCAGTAGTATTGGCCGTGCAACTAATGAAAAACTGTTTTTT
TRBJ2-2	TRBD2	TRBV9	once	CASTRIFSGGPNTGELFF	TGTGCCAGCACCAGGATCTTCAGCGGGGGCCCCAACACCGGGGAGCTGTTTTTT
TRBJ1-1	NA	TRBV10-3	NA	CAISESYRVIEAFF	TGTGCCATCAGTGAGTCGTACAGGGTGATTGAAGCTTTCTTT
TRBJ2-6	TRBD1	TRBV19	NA	CASRDRGSSGANVLTF	TGTGCCAGTAGGGACAGGGGATCCTCTGGGGCCAACGTCCTGACTTTC
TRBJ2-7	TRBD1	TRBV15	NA	CATSGPGQIYEQYF	TGTGCCACCAGCGGACCGGGACAGATATACGAGCAGTACTTC
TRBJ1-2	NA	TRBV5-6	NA	CASSLGAPNYGYTF	TGTGCCAGCAGCTTGGGCGCCCCGAACTATGGCTACACCTTC
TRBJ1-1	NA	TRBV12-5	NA	CASGLFRLGGYTEAFF	TGTGCTAGTGGTTTGTTTCGTTTGGGGGGGTATACTGAAGCTTTCTTT
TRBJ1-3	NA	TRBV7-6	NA	CASSLAGVSGNTIYF	TGTGCCAGCAGCTTAGCCGGGGTGTCTGGAAACACCATATATTTT
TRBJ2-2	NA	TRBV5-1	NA	CASSLDPGARVTGELFF	TGCGCCAGCAGCCTGGACCCAGGGGCCCGGGTCACCGGGGAGCTGTTTTTT
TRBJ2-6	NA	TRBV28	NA	CASSLNLNRATGANVLTF	TGTGCCAGCAGTTTAAATCTCAACAGGGCCACTGGGGCCAACGTCCTGACTTTC
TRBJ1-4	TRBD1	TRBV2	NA	CASRERQGPWATNEKLFF	TGTGCCAGCAGAGAGAGACAGGGCCCTTGGGCAACTAATGAAAAACTGTTTTTT
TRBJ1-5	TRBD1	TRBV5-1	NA	CASSLAGTAGQPQHF	TGCGCCAGCAGCTTGGCCGGGACAGCAGGTCAGCCCCAGCATTTT
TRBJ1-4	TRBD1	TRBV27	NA	CASKDRTGVIEEKLFF	TGTGCCAGCAAGGACCGAACAGGGGTTATTGAGGAAAAACTGTTTTTT
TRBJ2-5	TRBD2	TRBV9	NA	CASTRTSGVETQYF	TGTGCCAGCACCCGGACTAGCGGGGTGGAGACCCAGTACTTC
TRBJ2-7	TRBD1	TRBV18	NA	CASSPNPGTEAYEQYF	TGTGCCAGCTCACCAAACCCCGGGACAGAAGCCTACGAGCAGTACTTC
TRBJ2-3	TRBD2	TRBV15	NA	CATSIGTSGRDTQYF	TGTGCCACCAGCATTGGGACTAGCGGGAGAGATACGCAGTATTTT
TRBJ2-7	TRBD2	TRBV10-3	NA	CAISEGMAGGEGGYEQYF	TGTGCCATCAGTGAAGGGATGGCGGGGGGCGAAGGAGGCTACGAGCAGTACTTC
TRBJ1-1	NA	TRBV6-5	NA	CASSCGGEAFF	TGTGCCAGCAGTTGCGGGGGGGAGGCTTTCTTT
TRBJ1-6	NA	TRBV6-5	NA	CASSYMTSINSPLHF	TGTGCCAGCAGTTACATGACATCTATTAATTCACCCCTCCACTTT
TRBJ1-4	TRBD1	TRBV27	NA	CASSLAPGQFNEKLFF	TGTGCCAGCAGTTTGGCCCCGGGACAGTTTAATGAAAAACTGTTTTTT
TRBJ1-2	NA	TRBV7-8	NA	CATRDFVNGYTF	TGTGCCACCCGGGACTTCGTTAACGGCTACACCTTC